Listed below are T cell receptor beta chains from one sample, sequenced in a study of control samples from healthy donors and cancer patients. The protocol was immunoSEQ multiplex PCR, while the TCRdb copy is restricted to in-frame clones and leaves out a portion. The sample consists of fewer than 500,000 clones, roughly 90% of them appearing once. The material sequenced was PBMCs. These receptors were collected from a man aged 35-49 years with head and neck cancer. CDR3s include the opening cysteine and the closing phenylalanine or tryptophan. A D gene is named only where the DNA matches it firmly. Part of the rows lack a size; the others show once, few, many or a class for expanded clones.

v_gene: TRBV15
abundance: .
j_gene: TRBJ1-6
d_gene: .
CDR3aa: CATSRVVGNNSPLHF
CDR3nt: TGTGCCACCAGCAGAGTCGTAGGGAATAATTCACCCCTCCACTTT

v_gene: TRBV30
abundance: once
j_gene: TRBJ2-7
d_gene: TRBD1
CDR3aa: CAWSVIRGGQFLNEQYF
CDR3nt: TGTGCCTGGAGTGTAATCCGAGGGGGCCAGTTCCTGAACGAGCAGTACTTC

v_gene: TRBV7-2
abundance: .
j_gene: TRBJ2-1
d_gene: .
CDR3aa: CASSLGSAGVFYNEQFF
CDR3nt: TGTGCCAGCAGCTTAGGGTCGGCCGGCGTGTTTTACAATGAGCAGTTCTTC

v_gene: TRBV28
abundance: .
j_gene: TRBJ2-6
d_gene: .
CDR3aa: CASSSPKNIQGKAGANVLTF
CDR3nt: TGTGCCAGCAGTTCCCCAAAAAATATACAGGGAAAGGCTGGGGCCAACGTCCTGACTTTC

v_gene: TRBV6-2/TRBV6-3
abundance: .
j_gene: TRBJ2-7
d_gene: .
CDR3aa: CASSSRSYEQYF
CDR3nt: TGTGCCAGCAGTTCCCGGTCCTACGAGCAGTACTTC

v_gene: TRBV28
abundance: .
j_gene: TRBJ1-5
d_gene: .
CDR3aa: CASSLMWVAAPQPQHF
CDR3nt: TGTGCCAGCAGTTTAATGTGGGTAGCGGCCCCTCAGCCCCAGCATTTT

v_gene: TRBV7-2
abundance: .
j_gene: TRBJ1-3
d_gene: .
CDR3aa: CASSTPGGNTIYF
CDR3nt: TGTGCCAGCAGCACCCCGGGGGGAAACACCATATATTTT

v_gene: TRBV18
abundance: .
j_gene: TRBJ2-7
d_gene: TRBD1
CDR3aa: CASSLGTGLSSYEQYF
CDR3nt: TGTGCCAGCTCACTCGGGACAGGGCTCAGCTCCTACGAGCAGTACTTC

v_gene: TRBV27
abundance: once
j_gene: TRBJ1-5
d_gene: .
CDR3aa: CASSFSMEIGQPQHF
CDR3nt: TGTGCCAGCAGTTTTTCTATGGAGATAGGGCAGCCCCAGCATTTT

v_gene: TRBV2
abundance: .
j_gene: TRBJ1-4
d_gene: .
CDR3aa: CASSVGTNRVGEKLFF
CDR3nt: TGTGCCAGCAGTGTTGGGACTAACAGGGTGGGCGAAAAACTGTTTTTT

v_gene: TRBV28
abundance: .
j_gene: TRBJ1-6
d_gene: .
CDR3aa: CASSLSQTRGSPLHF
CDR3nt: TGTGCCAGCAGTTTATCTCAGACAAGGGGTTCACCCCTCCACTTT

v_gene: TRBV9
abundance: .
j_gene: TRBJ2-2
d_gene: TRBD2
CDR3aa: CASSGTSGNTGELFF
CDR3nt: TGTGCCAGCAGCGGGACTAGCGGAAACACCGGGGAGCTGTTTTTT

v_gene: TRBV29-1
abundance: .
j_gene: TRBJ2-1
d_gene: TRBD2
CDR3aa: CSVEPLILSGGAYNEQFF
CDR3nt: TGCAGCGTTGAACCCCTTATCCTTAGCGGGGGGGCCTACAATGAGCAGTTCTTC

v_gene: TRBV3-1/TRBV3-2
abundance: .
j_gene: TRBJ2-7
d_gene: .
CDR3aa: CASRQGTGRTGEQYF
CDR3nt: TGTGCCAGCAGACAGGGAACAGGGAGAACGGGCGAGCAGTACTTC

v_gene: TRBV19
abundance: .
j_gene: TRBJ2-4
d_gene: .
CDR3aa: CASSIKGPKNIQYF
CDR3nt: TGTGCCAGTAGTATCAAAGGGCCCAAAAACATTCAGTACTTC

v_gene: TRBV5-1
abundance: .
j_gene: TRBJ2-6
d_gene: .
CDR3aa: CASSLGSGANVLTF
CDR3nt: TGCGCCAGCAGCTTAGGCTCTGGGGCCAACGTCCTGACTTTC

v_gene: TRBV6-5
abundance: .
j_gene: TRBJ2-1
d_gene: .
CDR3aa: CASKLVRDGEQFF
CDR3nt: TGTGCCAGCAAGTTGGTGCGGGATGGCGAGCAGTTCTTC

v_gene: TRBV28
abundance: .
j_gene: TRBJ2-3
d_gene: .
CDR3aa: CASSLRPDTQYF
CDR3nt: TGTGCCAGCAGTTTGAGGCCAGATACGCAGTATTTT

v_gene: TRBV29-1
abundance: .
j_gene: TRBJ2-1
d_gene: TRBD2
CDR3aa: CSVAREFRNEQFF
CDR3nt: TGCAGCGTTGCGCGGGAGTTCAGGAATGAGCAGTTCTTC

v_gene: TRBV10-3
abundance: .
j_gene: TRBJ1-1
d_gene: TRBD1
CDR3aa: CAIGGTVEAFF
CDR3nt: TGTGCCATCGGAGGGACAGTTGAAGCTTTCTTT

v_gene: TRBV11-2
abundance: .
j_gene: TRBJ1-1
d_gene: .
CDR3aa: CASSLAENTEAFF
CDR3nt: TGTGCCAGCAGCTTGGCAGAGAACACTGAAGCTTTCTTT

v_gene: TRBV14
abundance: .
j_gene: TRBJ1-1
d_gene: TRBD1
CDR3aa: CASGPGTGVTEAFF
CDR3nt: TGTGCCAGCGGGCCCGGGACAGGGGTCACTGAAGCTTTCTTT

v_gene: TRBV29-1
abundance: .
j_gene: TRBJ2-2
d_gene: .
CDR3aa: CSVEDRGGNTGELFF
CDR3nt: TGCAGCGTTGAGGACCGTGGGGGGAACACCGGGGAGCTGTTTTTT

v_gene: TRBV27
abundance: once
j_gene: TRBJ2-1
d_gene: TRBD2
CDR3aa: CASTGLTGPNEQFF
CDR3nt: TGTGCCAGTACGGGACTAACGGGTCCCAATGAGCAGTTCTTC

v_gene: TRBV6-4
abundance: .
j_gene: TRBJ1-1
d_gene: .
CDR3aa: CASSFEGPTHGRRGTEAFF
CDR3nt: TGTGCCAGCAGTTTCGAAGGGCCAACCCATGGACGACGCGGCACTGAAGCTTTCTTT

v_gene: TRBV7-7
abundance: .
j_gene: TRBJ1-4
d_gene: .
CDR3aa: CASSLAGNEKLFF
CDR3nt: TGTGCTAGCAGCTTAGCCGGGAATGAAAAACTGTTTTTT

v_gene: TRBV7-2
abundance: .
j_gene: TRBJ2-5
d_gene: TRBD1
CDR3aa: CASSPFAGGLEETQYF
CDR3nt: TGTGCCAGCAGCCCCTTCGCAGGGGGCCTGGAAGAGACCCAGTACTTC

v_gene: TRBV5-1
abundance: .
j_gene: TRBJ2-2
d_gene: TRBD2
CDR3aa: CASSSGLAGTGELFF
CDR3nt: TGCGCCAGCAGCTCGGGACTAGCGGGAACCGGGGAGCTGTTTTTT

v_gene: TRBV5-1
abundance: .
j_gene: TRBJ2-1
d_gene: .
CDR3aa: CASSPWDNQYNEQFF
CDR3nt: TGCGCCAGCAGCCCATGGGACAATCAATACAATGAGCAGTTCTTC

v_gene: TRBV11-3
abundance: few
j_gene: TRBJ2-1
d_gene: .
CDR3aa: CASSRTASGEQFF
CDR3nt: TGTGCCAGCAGCCGCACAGCCTCCGGTGAGCAGTTCTTC

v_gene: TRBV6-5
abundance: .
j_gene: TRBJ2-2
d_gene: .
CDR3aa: CASRYRSELDTGELFF
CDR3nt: TGTGCCAGCAGGTACAGGAGTGAGTTGGACACCGGGGAGCTGTTTTTT

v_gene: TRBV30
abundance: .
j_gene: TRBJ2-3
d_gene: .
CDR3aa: CASGRRLTTDTQYF
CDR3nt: TGTGCCTCAGGACGTCGGCTGACCACAGATACGCAGTATTTT

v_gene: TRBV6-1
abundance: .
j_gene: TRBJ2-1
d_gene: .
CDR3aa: CASSEAHSEGRPYNEQFF
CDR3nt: TGTGCCAGCAGTGAAGCGCATTCGGAAGGGCGTCCCTACAATGAGCAGTTCTTC

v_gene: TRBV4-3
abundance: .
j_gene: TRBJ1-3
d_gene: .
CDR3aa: CASSRSSSGNTIYF
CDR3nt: TGCGCCAGCAGCCGGTCGTCCTCTGGAAACACCATATATTTT

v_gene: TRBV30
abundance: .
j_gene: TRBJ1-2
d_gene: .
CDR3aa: CAWSPGGYGYTF
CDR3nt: TGTGCCTGGAGTCCCGGGGGGTATGGCTACACCTTC

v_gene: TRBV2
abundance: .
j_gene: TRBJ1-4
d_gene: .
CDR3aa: CASSPTSMREKLFF
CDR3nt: TGTGCCAGCAGTCCGACAAGTATGAGGGAAAAACTGTTTTTT

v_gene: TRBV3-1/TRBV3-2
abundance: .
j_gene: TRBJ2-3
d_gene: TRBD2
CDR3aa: CASSQGGTSGGGDTQYF
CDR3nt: TGTGCCAGCAGCCAAGGAGGGACTAGCGGGGGGGGAGATACGCAGTATTTT

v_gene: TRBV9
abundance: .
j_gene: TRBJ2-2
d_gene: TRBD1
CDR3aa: CASRGQGSGNTGELFF
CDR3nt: TGTGCCAGCAGAGGACAGGGGAGTGGGAACACCGGGGAGCTGTTTTTT

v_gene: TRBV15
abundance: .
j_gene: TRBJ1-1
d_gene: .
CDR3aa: CATGRGGLNTEAFF
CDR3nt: TGTGCCACCGGGAGGGGGGGATTGAACACTGAAGCTTTCTTT

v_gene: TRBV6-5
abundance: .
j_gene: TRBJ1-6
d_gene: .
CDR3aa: CASSPVGVSPLHF
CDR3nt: TGTGCCAGCAGTCCCGTCGGAGTTTCACCCCTCCACTTT

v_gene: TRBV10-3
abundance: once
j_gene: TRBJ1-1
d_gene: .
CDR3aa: CAISESFVGGTEAFF
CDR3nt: TGTGCCATCAGTGAGTCGTTTGTCGGGGGCACTGAAGCTTTCTTT